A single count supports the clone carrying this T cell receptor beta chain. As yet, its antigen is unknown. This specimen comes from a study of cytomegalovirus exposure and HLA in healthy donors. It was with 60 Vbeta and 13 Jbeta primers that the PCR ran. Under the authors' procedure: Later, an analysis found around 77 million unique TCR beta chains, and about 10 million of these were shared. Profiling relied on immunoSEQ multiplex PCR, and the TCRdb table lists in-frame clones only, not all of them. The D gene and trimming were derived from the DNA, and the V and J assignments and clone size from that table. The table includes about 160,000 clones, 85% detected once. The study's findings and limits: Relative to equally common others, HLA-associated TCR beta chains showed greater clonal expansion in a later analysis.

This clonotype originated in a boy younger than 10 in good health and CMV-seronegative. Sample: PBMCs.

The CDR3 coding sequence is TGTGCCAGCAGACTAGCGGGAGGCTCCTACGAGCAGTACTTC. Protein sequence: CASRLAGGSYEQYF. This chain connects TRBV28 to TRBJ2-7; 12 bases align to TRBD2. V trimming: 6 bases; J trimming: 0 bases; junction bases outside the gene matches: 0. This CDR3 is built from 14 residues. CDR1 and CDR2 from the germline V gene are MDHEN and SYDVKM.